This T cell receptor (beta chain) was identified in a study of beta chain features in type 1 diabetes. This clone has more than one count but fewer than ten. The antigen remains unidentified. Investigators reverse transcribed all isolated RNA, so they sequenced expressed TCRB transcripts. TCRdb's copy holds only in-frame clones and misses some; the assay was immunoSEQ multiplex PCR. The sample includes under 800,000 clones, roughly 16% of them seen just once. Study outcomes and limitations: At VDJ recombination sites, type 1 diabetes patients had fewer insertions and more deleted nucleotides.

This receptor was obtained from a man aged 18 to 35 in good health. The source material was naive CD4+ T cells from blood.

CDR3 bases: TGTGCTAGTGGCCAACCCTCGGGGCGGGGGGCCTACAATGAGCAGTTCTTC. Amino acids: CASGQPSGRGAYNEQFF. The chain has TRBV12-5 and TRBJ2-1, with 8 bases identical to TRBD2. CDR3 size: 17 residues. V lost 6 bases and J lost 2; bases outside the gene matches: 12. Germline V lookup: CDR1 LGHNT, CDR2 FRNRAP.